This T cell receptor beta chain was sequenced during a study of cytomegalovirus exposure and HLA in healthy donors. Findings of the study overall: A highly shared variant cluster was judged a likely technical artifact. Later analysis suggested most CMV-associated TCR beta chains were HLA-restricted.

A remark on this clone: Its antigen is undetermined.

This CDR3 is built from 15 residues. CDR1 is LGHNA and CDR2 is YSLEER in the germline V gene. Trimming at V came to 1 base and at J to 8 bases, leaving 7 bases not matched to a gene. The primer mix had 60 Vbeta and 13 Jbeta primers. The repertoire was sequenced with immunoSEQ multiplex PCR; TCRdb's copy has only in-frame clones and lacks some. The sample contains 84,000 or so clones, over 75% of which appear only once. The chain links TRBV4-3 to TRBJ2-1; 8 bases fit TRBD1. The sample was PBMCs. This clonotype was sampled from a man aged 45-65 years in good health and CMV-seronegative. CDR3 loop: CASSQVRTGIHEQFF. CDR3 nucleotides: TGCGCCAGCAGCCAAGTTCGGACAGGGATTCATGAGCAGTTCTTC.